This T cell receptor beta chain was obtained from a study of beta chain features in type 1 diabetes. The CDR3 is 16 residues long. Germline loops: CDR1 GTSNPN, CDR2 SVGIG (reference sequence). Trimming removed 6 bases at V and 4 bases at J, with 24 bases between. Expressed TCRB transcripts were sequenced after all isolated RNA was converted to cDNA. TCRdb's copy holds only in-frame clones and misses some; the assay was immunoSEQ multiplex PCR. The sample lists under 250,000 clones; 27% were seen once. Sequenced material: central memory CD4+ T cells from blood. The sequence derives from a man aged 25 to 40 in good health. The rearrangement links TRBV30 to TRBJ1-1; no definite D call. This CDR3 is CACHAIGRGRGTEAFF. CDR3 DNA sequence: TGTGCCTGCCACGCGATAGGGCGTGGTCGGGGCACTGAAGCTTTCTTT.